This entry lists 16 T cell receptor beta chains sequenced from one sample in a study of OX40 agonist ivuxolimab in advanced cancers. Here immunoSEQ multiplex PCR was the method, and the copy in TCRdb shows in-frame clones only, minus some. The sample contains 65,000 to 95,000 clones, around 87% of which appear only once. Specimen: CD4+ or CD8+ T cells sorted from blood, collected in a trial of the OX40 agonist ivuxolimab. These receptors originate from an adult with an advanced solid tumor such as melanoma, head and neck, liver or kidney cancer.

The J gene is TRBJ1-1, the V gene TRBV28, with D possibly TRBD1 on 5 matching bases. Trimming pared 6 bases from V and 6 bases from J, leaving 14 bases between. Germline values: CDR1 MDHEN, CDR2 SYDVKM. The CDR3 covers 13 residues. Here the CDR3 reads CASSPGGVPEAFF. The CDR3 DNA reads as TGTGCCAGCAGCCCTGGGGGTGTGCCTGAAGCTTTCTTT.

The gene calls are TRBV7-2 and TRBJ2-1, with 9 bases matching TRBD1. Trimming removed 5 bases from V and 8 bases from J; junction bases left unmatched: 7. Germline CDR1 SGHTA, CDR2 FQGNSA. The CDR3 extends over 14 amino acids. The CDR3 region is CASSLGQGRDEQFF. CDR3 DNA sequence: TGTGCCAGCAGCCTTGGACAGGGGCGGGATGAGCAGTTCTTC.

The genes are TRBV6-6 and TRBJ2-3; D remains unclear. Germline CDR1 is MNHNY and CDR2 is SVGAGI (reference sequence). The CDR3 is 15 residues long. The V end lost 0 bases, the J end lost 2 bases, and 9 bases lay between the germline ends. The CDR3 is CASSYSSGPTDTQYF. The CDR3, as DNA: TGTGCCAGCAGTTACTCCTCCGGCCCCACAGATACGCAGTATTTT.

The chain carries TRBV7-5 and TRBJ2-5. TRBV7-5 is noted as a pseudogene. This CDR3 is 19 amino acids long. In DNA, the CDR3 is TGTGTCAGAAGCTTATGGGGTGCGTTAACCGCACTTCCAGAAGAGACCCAGTACTTC. Residues: CVRSLWGALTALPEETQYF.

V is TRBV5-6 and J is TRBJ1-1; 11 bases agree with TRBD1. The V gene's germline CDR1 is SGHDT and CDR2 YYEEEE. The CDR3 totals 15 residues. V gave up 2 bases and J gave up 6 bases; unmatched junction bases: 6. The CDR3 loop reads CASSFSGTGGPEAFF. The CDR3 nucleotides read TGTGCCAGCAGCTTTTCCGGGACAGGGGGACCTGAAGCTTTCTTT.

The chain combines TRBV2 with TRBJ1-1; 7 bases match TRBD1. The germline V gene encodes CDR1 SNHLY and CDR2 FYNNEI. With 6 bases clipped from V and 3 bases from J, the junction kept 7 bases outside the gene matches. The CDR3 loop spans 14 amino acids. CDR3 in DNA: TGTGCCAGCAGAATGACAGGGCGGGACACTGAAGCTTTCTTT. Translation gives CASRMTGRDTEAFF.

This chain uses TRBV30 with TRBJ2-3; 11 bases align to TRBD1. The CDR3 is 15 residues long. The trim removed 2 bases at V and 8 bases at J, leaving 9 bases unmatched. Germline values: CDR1 GTSNPN, CDR2 SVGIG (reference sequence). The CDR3 protein is CAWSKTGTGGSTQYF. As DNA, the CDR3 is TGTGCCTGGAGTAAAACCGGGACAGGGGGGAGTACGCAGTATTTT. Looking up the rest from reference TRBV30 and TRBJ2-3 gives the full variable domain: SQTIHQWPATLVQPVGSPLSLECTVEGTSNPNLYWYRQAAGRGLQLLFYSVGIGQISSEVPQNLSASRPQDRQFILSSKKLLLSDSGFYLCAWSKTGTGGSTQYFGPGTRLTVL.

The chain combines TRBV19 with TRBJ1-2; maybe TRBD1 (5 bases). Trimming removed 3 bases from V and 6 bases from J, with 11 bases in between. The CDR3 is 13 amino acids. Germline V gene sequence: CDR1 LNHDA, CDR2 SQIVND (reference sequence). Here the CDR3 reads CASSINGADGYTF. The CDR3 DNA is TGTGCCAGTAGTATCAATGGGGCGGATGGCTACACCTTC.

The J gene is TRBJ2-2, the V gene TRBV27; D call uncertain. CDR1 MNHEY and CDR2 SMNVEV come from the germline V gene (reference sequence). Trimming removed 5 bases at V and 5 bases at J, with 12 bases between. The CDR3 runs 14 residues. Written as DNA, the CDR3 is TGTGCCAGCAGTGAACGTCAGGAAACCGGGGAGCTGTTTTTT. Translated: CASSERQETGELFF.

The chain employs TRBV5-1 and TRBJ2-1, with 11 bases lining up with TRBD2. V lost 1 base to trimming and J lost 8 bases; unmatched junction nucleotides: 8. CDR1 is SGHRS, CDR2 YFSETQ, per germline. CDR3 length equals 16 residues. The CDR3 sequence is CASSLTTSGSLDEQFF. CDR3 bases: TGCGCCAGCAGCTTGACCACTAGCGGGAGTCTGGATGAGCAGTTCTTC.

This clone showed up just a few times. The gene calls are TRBV11-3 and TRBJ1-1, with 8 bases that match TRBD1. J was trimmed by 4 bases and V by 5 bases; bases with no gene match: 6. This CDR3 has 14 amino acids. CDR1 SGHNT and CDR2 YENEEA come from the germline V gene. The CDR3 region is CASSPRQGSTEAFF. The CDR3 DNA sequence: TGTGCCAGCAGCCCCAGACAGGGGAGCACTGAAGCTTTCTTT.

The table lists this clone with a few counts. CDR3 coding DNA: TGCAGCGACAGACCAAGGTGGGGTGAGCAGTTCTTC. It yields the protein CSDRPRWGEQFF. V gene TRBV29-1 combines with J gene TRBJ2-1; no reliable D call. Germline loops: CDR1 SQVTM, CDR2 ANQGSEA. Trimming shortened V by 7 bases and J by 9 bases, and 16 bases separated the two germline ends. CDR3 size: 12 residues.

The rearrangement links TRBV4-3 to TRBJ2-5, with D possibly matching TRBD2 (7 bases). The germline CDR1 and CDR2 sequences are LGHNA and YSLEER. V was shortened by 0 bases and J by 7 bases, with 9 bases between the two germline ends. This CDR3 is built from 13 residues. The CDR3 sequence: CASSQDRGGTQYF. CDR3 in DNA: TGCGCCAGCAGCCAAGATAGGGGGGGGACCCAGTACTTC.

The chain is built from TRBV19 and TRBJ1-1; D not resolved. Between the trimmed V and J ends, which lost 5 bases and 1 base, there was a span of 8 bases. CDR1 is LNHDA and CDR2 is SQIVND in the germline V gene (reference sequence). This CDR3 has 13 residues. CDR3 sequence: CASSVGPNTEAFF. The DNA of the CDR3 is TGTGCCAGTAGTGTAGGGCCGAACACTGAAGCTTTCTTT.

This clone was counted once. This chain links TRBV7-2 with TRBJ2-1; the match to TRBD1 covers 7 bases. The CDR3 runs to 13 residues. Trimming took 3 bases from V and 9 from J; bases not matched to a gene: 5. Germline loops: CDR1 SGHTA, CDR2 FQGNSA. The chain's CDR3 is CASSFKGAGEQFF. The CDR3 bases are TGTGCCAGCAGCTTTAAGGGGGCGGGTGAGCAGTTCTTC.

The chain employs TRBV6-5 and TRBJ2-5; TRBD2 matches 7 bases. The germline gives CDR1 MNHEY, CDR2 SVGAGI. Germline trimming cut 5 bases from V and 5 bases from J; bases unmatched to any gene: 8. This CDR3 region has 14 residues. CDR3 sequence reads: CASSLLAVPETQYF. The DNA of the CDR3 is TGTGCCAGCAGTCTCCTAGCGGTCCCCGAGACCCAGTACTTC.